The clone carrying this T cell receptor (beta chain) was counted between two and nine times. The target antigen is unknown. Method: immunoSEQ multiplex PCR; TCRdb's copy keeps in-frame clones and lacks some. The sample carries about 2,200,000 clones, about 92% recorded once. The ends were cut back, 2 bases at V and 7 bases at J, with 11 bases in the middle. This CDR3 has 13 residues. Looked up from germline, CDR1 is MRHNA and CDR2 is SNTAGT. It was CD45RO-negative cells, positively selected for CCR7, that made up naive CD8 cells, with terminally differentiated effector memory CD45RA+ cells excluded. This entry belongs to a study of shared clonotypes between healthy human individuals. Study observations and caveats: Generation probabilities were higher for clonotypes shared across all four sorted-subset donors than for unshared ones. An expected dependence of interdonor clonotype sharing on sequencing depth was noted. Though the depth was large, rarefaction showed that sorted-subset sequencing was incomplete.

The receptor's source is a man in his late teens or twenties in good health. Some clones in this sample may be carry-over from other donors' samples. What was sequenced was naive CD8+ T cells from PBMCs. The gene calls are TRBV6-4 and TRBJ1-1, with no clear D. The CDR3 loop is CASSDTVGDEAFF. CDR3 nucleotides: TGTGCCAGCAGTGACACCGTCGGGGATGAAGCTTTCTTT.